These 24 T cell receptor beta chains came from one sample sequenced in a study of OX40 agonist ivuxolimab in advanced cancers. TCRdb keeps only in-frame clones here, not all; method: immunoSEQ multiplex PCR. The table shows roughly 66,000 clones, with approximately 80% occurring only once. Here the sequenced sample was CD4+ or CD8+ T cells sorted from blood, taken in a trial of the OX40 agonist ivuxolimab. The receptors were gathered from an adult with an advanced solid tumor such as melanoma, head and neck, liver or kidney cancer.

The V call is TRBV5-1, the J call TRBJ2-5, with TRBD2 matching over 8 bases. V shed 0 bases and J 4 bases; nucleotides not matched to a gene: 2. Germline-derived CDR1 and CDR2 are SGHRS and YFSETQ. The length of the CDR3 is 14 residues. CDR3 residues: CASSLGLARETQYF. The CDR3 DNA reads as TGCGCCAGCAGCTTGGGACTAGCGAGAGAGACCCAGTACTTC. Together with reference TRBV5-1 and TRBJ2-5, the CDR3 gives the full variable domain: KAGVTQTPRYLIKTRGQQVTLSCSPISGHRSVSWYQQTPGQGLQFLFEYFSETQRNKGNFPGRFSGRQFSNSRSEMNVSTLELGDSALYLCASSLGLARETQYFGPGTRLLVL.

The chain has TRBV6-4 and TRBJ2-7; no firm D call. CDR3 length equals 17 residues. Germline V gene lookup returns CDR1 MRHNA and CDR2 SNTAGT. V shed 0 bases and J shed 2 bases, with 17 bases lying between them. DNA of the CDR3: TGTGCCAGCAGTGACTCGCAACTCCTGGCTCTCCCCTACGAGCAGTACTTC. Its protein product is CASSDSQLLALPYEQYF.

The chain carries TRBV5-1 and TRBJ1-2, with D perhaps matching TRBD1 (6 bases). The germline V gene encodes CDR1 SGHRS and CDR2 YFSETQ. The CDR3 spans 16 residues. V shed 4 bases and J shed 4 bases, with 20 bases lying between them. CDR3 in DNA: TGCGCCAGCAGCCCGGGGAGCCTACGGGACACCTATGGCTACACCTTC. As protein: CASSPGSLRDTYGYTF. Variable domain in full (rest from reference TRBV5-1 and TRBJ1-2): KAGVTQTPRYLIKTRGQQVTLSCSPISGHRSVSWYQQTPGQGLQFLFEYFSETQRNKGNFPGRFSGRQFSNSRSEMNVSTLELGDSALYLCASSPGSLRDTYGYTFGSGTRLTVV.

V is TRBV6-6 and J is TRBJ2-1; D is unclear. Germline V CDR1 and CDR2: MNHNY, SVGAGI (reference sequence). The V end lost 2 bases, the J end lost 3 bases, and 2 bases lay between the germline ends. The CDR3 spans 12 residues. The CDR3 sequence: CASSYVYNEQFF. DNA for the CDR3: TGTGCCAGCAGTTACGTCTACAATGAGCAGTTCTTC.

The count of this clone is one. The chain combines TRBV7-3 with TRBJ2-3; 9 bases are shared with TRBD2. The V gene end was trimmed by 5 bases and the J gene end by 2 bases; junction bases not matched to a gene: 8. The CDR3 is made up of 16 amino acids. From germline, CDR1 is SGHTA and CDR2 FQGTGA. The CDR3 spells CASSPELAGPTDTQYF. In DNA, the CDR3 is TGTGCCAGCAGCCCGGAACTAGCGGGCCCCACAGATACGCAGTATTTT.

This clone was counted a few times. The chain joins TRBV6-1 to TRBJ1-4; no reliable D call. Germline V gene sequence: CDR1 MNHNS, CDR2 SASEGT. This CDR3 comprises 15 residues. Trimming removed 7 bases from V and 4 bases from J, with 16 bases in between. CDR3: CASTQTGRGNEKLFF. The CDR3 region has the DNA TGTGCCAGCACCCAAACGGGGAGAGGTAATGAAAAACTGTTTTTT.

The chain links TRBV12-5 to TRBJ2-3; the D gene is possibly TRBD2 (6 bases). The CDR3 sequence is 16 residues long. Germline V gene sequence: CDR1 LGHNT, CDR2 FRNRAP. The ends were cut back, 1 base at V and 2 bases at J, with 13 bases in the middle. The CDR3 is CASGLGGASATDTQYF. The DNA for the CDR3 is TGTGCTAGTGGTTTGGGGGGAGCTAGCGCCACAGATACGCAGTATTTT.

V gene TRBV5-5 combines with J gene TRBJ2-5; the D gene is possibly TRBD2 (6 bases). The V end was cut by 4 bases, the J end by 4 bases, with 11 bases between. The germline gives CDR1 SGHKS, CDR2 YYEKEE (reference sequence). The CDR3 totals 13 residues. DNA of the CDR3: TGTGCCAGCAGCCGACTAGTAGGAGAGACCCAGTACTTC. Protein product: CASSRLVGETQYF.

The chain is built from TRBV6-1 and TRBJ2-3, with 8 bases fitting TRBD2. The J segment lost 0 bases and the V segment lost 6 bases, leaving 5 bases of the junction unmatched. From germline, CDR1 is MNHNS and CDR2 SASEGT. The CDR3 is made up of 15 amino acids. CDR3 nucleotide sequence: TGTGCCAGCAGCCGCGGGGGGTATAGCACAGATACGCAGTATTTT. Residues: CASSRGGYSTDTQYF.

The rearrangement joins TRBV9 to TRBJ2-7; D perhaps matches TRBD2 (5 bases). Germline CDR1 reads SGDLS; CDR2 reads YYNGEE. The V gene lost 1 base and the J gene lost 6 bases, with 17 bases spanning the gap. The CDR3 is 15 amino acids. CDR3 nucleotides: TGTGCCAGCAGCGTAAGTGGGGTCCCTCGGGGCGAGCAGTACTTC. Its protein is CASSVSGVPRGEQYF. The entire variable domain, with the rest obtained from reference TRBV9 and TRBJ2-7, is as follows: DSGVTQTPKHLITATGQRVTLRCSPRSGDLSVYWYQQSLDQGLQFLIQYYNGEERAKGNILERFSAQQFPDLHSELNLSSLELGDSALYFCASSVSGVPRGEQYFGPGTRLTVT.

The chain combines TRBV29-1 with TRBJ1-1; D gene uncertain. This CDR3 comprises 13 residues. The V end was cut by 6 bases, the J end by 6 bases, with 17 bases between. The germline CDR1 and CDR2 sequences are SQVTM and ANQGSEA. The CDR3 sequence is CSVHLALWAEAFF. The CDR3 nucleotides are TGCAGCGTACACCTAGCGTTGTGGGCTGAAGCTTTCTTT. The whole variable domain, remainder taken from reference TRBV29-1 and TRBJ1-1, is SAVISQKPSRDICQRGTSLTIQCQVDSQVTMMFWYRQQPGQSLTLIATANQGSEATYESGFVIDKFPISRPNLTFSTLTVSNMSPEDSSIYLCSVHLALWAEAFFGQGTRLTVV.

This rearrangement joins TRBV27 to TRBJ2-2; D could derive from TRBD1 or TRBD2 (5 bases each). This CDR3 spans 15 amino acids. Trimming removed 4 bases from V and 6 bases from J, with 15 bases in between. CDR1 MNHEY and CDR2 SMNVEV come from the germline V gene (reference sequence). Here the CDR3 DNA reads TGTGCCAGCAGTTCAAGAGGGGTTATGGCCGGGGAGCTGTTTTTT. As protein: CASSSRGVMAGELFF.

This chain joins TRBV6-6 and TRBJ1-2, with D perhaps TRBD1 (5 bases). Trimming removed 2 bases at V and 8 bases at J, with 12 bases between. CDR1 MNHNY and CDR2 SVGAGI come from the germline V gene (reference sequence). This CDR3 has 13 amino acids. CDR3 sequence: CASSYDQGWGYTF. The CDR3 nucleotides read TGTGCCAGCAGTTACGACCAGGGCTGGGGCTACACCTTC.

J is TRBJ2-7 and V is TRBV19, with 7 bases identical to TRBD1. Looked up from germline, CDR1 is LNHDA and CDR2 is SQIVND (reference sequence). The ends lost 5 bases at V and 4 bases at J; junction bases unmatched: 8. This CDR3 has 14 residues. In DNA form, the CDR3 reads TGTGCCAGTAGTTCTACTGGACAGGCTTACGAGCAGTACTTC. Its translation: CASSSTGQAYEQYF. Filled out from reference TRBV19 and TRBJ2-7, the complete variable domain reads DGGITQSPKYLFRKEGQNVTLSCEQNLNHDAMYWYRQDPGQGLRLIYYSQIVNDFQKGDIAEGYSVSREKKESFPLTVTSAQKNPTAFYLCASSSTGQAYEQYFGPGTRLTVT.

This chain links TRBV19 with TRBJ1-2; D perhaps matches TRBD1 (5 bases). The V and J ends lost 3 bases and 8 bases respectively, with 16 bases between them. From germline, CDR1 is LNHDA and CDR2 SQIVND (reference sequence). The CDR3 is made up of 14 amino acids. The CDR3 here is CASSIPGTGGGYTF. The CDR3 coding sequence is TGTGCCAGTAGTATCCCAGGGACTGGGGGAGGCTACACCTTC.

The rearrangement uses TRBV30 and TRBJ2-4; D remains ambiguous. The CDR3 totals 13 residues. The V and J ends lost 0 bases and 7 bases respectively, with 10 bases between them. CDR1 GTSNPN and CDR2 SVGIG come from the germline V gene (reference sequence). CDR3 nucleotide sequence: TGTGCCTGGAGTGTAGCGCTTGGGAACATTCAGTACTTC. This gives the protein CAWSVALGNIQYF.

This clone appeared a few times. The chain has TRBV18 and TRBJ1-5; TRBD1 matches at 8 bases. The germline V gene has CDR1 KGHSH and CDR2 LQKENI. V lost 5 bases, J lost 4 bases, and 7 bases stayed unmatched. This CDR3 is 15 amino acids long. This CDR3 reads CASSTDRGLNQPQHF. CDR3 coding DNA: TGTGCCAGCTCAACTGACAGGGGCCTAAATCAGCCCCAGCATTTT.

This clone was detected a few times. This chain links TRBV9 with TRBJ1-2, with 7 positions matching TRBD1. The CDR3 has 13 residues. V gave up 3 bases and J gave up 4 bases; unmatched junction bases: 3. Germline assignment: CDR1 SGDLS and CDR2 YYNGEE. CDR3 protein: CASSAGQAYGYTF. In nucleotides, the CDR3 is TGTGCCAGCAGCGCCGGACAGGCCTATGGCTACACCTTC. Based on the CDR3 plus reference TRBV9 and TRBJ1-2, the full variable domain is DSGVTQTPKHLITATGQRVTLRCSPRSGDLSVYWYQQSLDQGLQFLIQYYNGEERAKGNILERFSAQQFPDLHSELNLSSLELGDSALYFCASSAGQAYGYTFGSGTRLTVV.

This chain links TRBV18 with TRBJ2-1, with no clear D. The V gene's germline CDR1 is KGHSH and CDR2 LQKENI. The V gene lost 2 bases and the J gene lost 5 bases, with 10 bases spanning the gap. This CDR3 has 14 residues. The CDR3 protein is CASSPSVHNNEQFF. DNA for the CDR3: TGTGCCAGCTCACCATCGGTCCATAACAATGAGCAGTTCTTC. The whole variable domain, filled in from reference TRBV18 and TRBJ2-1, reads NAGVMQNPRHLVRRRGQEARLRCSPMKGHSHVYWYRQLPEEGLKFMVYLQKENIIDESGMPKERFSAEFPKEGPSILRIQQVVRGDSAAYFCASSPSVHNNEQFFGPGTRLTVL.

The chain is built from TRBV5-6 and TRBJ2-7; D might be TRBD1 or TRBD2, each matching 5 bases. The CDR3 runs to 15 residues. Germline V gene sequence: CDR1 SGHDT, CDR2 YYEEEE. The V end was cut by 4 bases, the J end by 2 bases, with 16 bases between. The CDR3 spells CASSITGTLAYEQYF. The CDR3 DNA sequence: TGTGCCAGCAGCATTACCGGGACGTTAGCCTACGAGCAGTACTTC.

This chain connects TRBV5-1 to TRBJ2-1; unclear D gene. The CDR3 is 14 amino acids. Germline V CDR1 and CDR2: SGHRS, YFSETQ. The V and J ends lost 4 bases and 1 base respectively, with 9 bases between them. CDR3: CASSADNSYNEQFF. CDR3 DNA sequence: TGCGCCAGCAGCGCAGACAATTCCTACAATGAGCAGTTCTTC.

The CDR3: CASSNGVRLAYTF. In DNA, the CDR3 is TGTGCCAGCAGCAATGGTGTCAGATTGGCCTACACCTTC. The rearrangement links TRBV21-1 to TRBJ1-2; TRBD1, the table's D call, was not compared with the DNA. TRBV21-1 corresponds to a pseudogene. This CDR3 spans 13 amino acids.

The chain recombines TRBV28 with TRBJ2-1, with D unclear. Germline lookup yields CDR1 MDHEN and CDR2 SYDVKM. CDR3 length: 14 residues. Trimming took 2 bases from V and 9 from J, leaving 14 bases between them. As DNA, the CDR3 is TGTGCCAGCAGTTTACGTCGACTCCCCTTTGAGCAGTTCTTC. It translates to CASSLRRLPFEQFF.

CDR3 DNA sequence: TGTGCCAGCAGCTTAGCGCGGGACAATGAGCAGTTCTTC. It is translated as CASSLARDNEQFF. The chain joins TRBV7-9 to TRBJ2-1, with D perhaps TRBD2 (5 bases). The germline CDR1 and CDR2 sequences are SEHNR and FQNEAQ (reference sequence). The length of the CDR3 is 13 residues. Trimming left V 0 bases short and J 5 bases short, with 5 bases between.